This T cell receptor (beta chain) originates from a study of human T cells and chemical hapten exposure. Study-level background: Diphenylcyclopropenone, dosed weekly to the scalp, was given to patients throughout the approximately 25-week study. Patches with 0.01% DPC went on the upper back, and the tests were read at 6 days.

The sample's time point: patch test 2, 6 weeks after DPC sensitization. The treatment is: therapeutic diphenylcyclopropenone sensitization with weekly scalp DPC. TCRdb independently ran MiXCR on the RACE reads; one entry per CDR3 protein. Among approximately 120,000 distinct CDR3 sequences, about a tenth were seen once, and the ten largest hold 3.1%. This clonotype was detected a few times. This CDR3 spans 13 amino acids. V gave up 4 bases and J gave up 5 bases; unmatched junction bases: 2. CDR1 is MNHEY, CDR2 SVGEGT, per germline. The origin of this receptor is a woman in her forties with alopecia areata. Some clones in this sample may be carry-over from other donors' samples. The chain joins TRBV6-2 or TRBV6-3 to TRBJ1-5; TRBD1 matches at 7 bases. The material was whole blood, obtained in connection with sensitization to the hapten diphenylcyclopropenone (DPC). DNA of the CDR3: TGTGCCAGCAGTTTTACAGGGGATCAGCCCCAGCATTTT. Translated: CASSFTGDQPQHF.